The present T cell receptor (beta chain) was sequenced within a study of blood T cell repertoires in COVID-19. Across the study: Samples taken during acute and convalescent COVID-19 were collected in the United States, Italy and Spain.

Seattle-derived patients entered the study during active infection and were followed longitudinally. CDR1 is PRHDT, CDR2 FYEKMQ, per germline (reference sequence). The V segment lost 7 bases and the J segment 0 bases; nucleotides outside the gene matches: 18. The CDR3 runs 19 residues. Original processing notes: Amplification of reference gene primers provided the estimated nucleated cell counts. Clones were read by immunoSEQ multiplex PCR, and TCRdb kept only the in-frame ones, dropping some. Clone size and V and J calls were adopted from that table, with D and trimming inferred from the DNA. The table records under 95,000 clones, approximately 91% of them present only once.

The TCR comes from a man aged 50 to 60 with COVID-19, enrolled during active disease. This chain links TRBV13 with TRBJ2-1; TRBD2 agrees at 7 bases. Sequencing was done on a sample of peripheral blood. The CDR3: CASTSHGGSGISSYNEQFF. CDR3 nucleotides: TGTGCCAGCACCTCTCACGGGGGAAGCGGGATTAGCTCCTACAATGAGCAGTTCTTC.